These 8 T cell receptor beta chains originate from one sample sequenced in a study of blood T cell repertoires in COVID-19. Here immunoSEQ multiplex PCR was the method, and the copy in TCRdb shows in-frame clones only, minus some. Among 310,000 or so clones, approximately 90% were seen once, and the ten largest hold around 9.3%. Specimen: PBMCs or T cells enriched from blood (not recorded which). The source is a woman aged 18-35 years who had recovered from COVID-19.

The J gene is TRBJ2-5, the V gene TRBV7-9; D not resolved. V lost 3 bases and J 4 bases, leaving 12 bases between the germline ends. Germline V gene lookup returns CDR1 SEHNR and CDR2 FQNEAQ (reference sequence). The CDR3 sequence is 14 residues long. The CDR3 DNA follows: TGTGCCAGCAGCTTTGAGGTATCCCGAGAGACCCAGTACTTC. It specifies CASSFEVSRETQYF.

The chain recombines TRBV18 with TRBJ2-5; 10 bases match TRBD2. The V gene end was trimmed by 2 bases and the J gene end by 4 bases; junction bases not matched to a gene: 7. The CDR3 runs 16 residues. Germline assignment: CDR1 KGHSH and CDR2 LQKENI. The CDR3 loop reads CASSPFLEREGETQYF. DNA of the CDR3: TGTGCCAGCTCACCATTCCTGGAGCGGGAGGGAGAGACCCAGTACTTC.

CDR3 nucleotides: TGTGCCAGCCGACAGGGGTCCTACAATGAGCAGTTCTTC. This gives the protein CASRQGSYNEQFF. The chain is built from TRBV5-4 and TRBJ2-1; 8 positions agree with TRBD1. V gave up 7 bases and J gave up 1 base; unmatched junction bases: 1. CDR3 length: 13 residues. CDR1 and CDR2 from the germline V gene are SGHNT and YYREEE (reference sequence). The whole variable domain, filled in from reference TRBV5-4 and TRBJ2-1, reads ETGVTQSPTHLIKTRGQQVTLRCSSQSGHNTVSWYQQALGQGPQFIFQYYREEENGRGNFPPRFSGLQFPNYSSELNVNALELDDSALYLCASRQGSYNEQFFGPGTRLTVL.

The rearrangement uses TRBV3-1 (or the pseudogene TRBV3-2) and TRBJ2-5, with D maybe TRBD2 (5 bases). Germline lookup yields CDR1 LGHDT and CDR2 YNNKEL (reference sequence). This CDR3 comprises 14 residues. Trimming removed 4 bases at V and 6 bases at J, with 15 bases between. In DNA, the CDR3 is TGTGCCAGCAGCCCGCCCCGGGAAGGCCAGACCCAGTACTTC. Translation gives CASSPPREGQTQYF.

The J gene is TRBJ2-7, the V gene TRBV28, with D possibly TRBD2 on 6 matching bases. The CDR3 covers 15 residues. Germline V gene lookup returns CDR1 MDHEN and CDR2 SYDVKM. V was cut by 5 bases and J by 2 bases, with 16 bases left in between. The CDR3 spells CASSGPGVGAYEQYF. CDR3 sequence (DNA): TGTGCCAGCAGTGGACCGGGGGTAGGCGCCTACGAGCAGTACTTC.

The V call is TRBV7-9, the J call TRBJ1-4; 10 bases fit TRBD1. From germline, CDR1 is SEHNR and CDR2 FQNEAQ (reference sequence). Losses at the gene ends were 2 bases for V and 7 bases for J; bases not matched to a gene: 4. The CDR3 is made up of 15 amino acids. CDR3 sequence (DNA): TGTGCCAGCAGCTTAAGACAGGGGGCGGTTGAAAAACTGTTTTTT. Protein product: CASSLRQGAVEKLFF.

The chain employs TRBV24-1 and TRBJ2-7, with D maybe TRBD1 (5 bases). V lost 5 bases, J lost 2 bases, and 9 bases lay in between. In germline, CDR1 is KGHDR, CDR2 SFDVKD. The length of the CDR3 is 13 residues. In DNA form, the CDR3 reads TGTGCCACCAGTGGATCAGGGACCTACGAGCAGTACTTC. This sequence encodes CATSGSGTYEQYF.

The chain recombines TRBV5-1 with TRBJ2-7; TRBD1 matches 7 bases. V lost 3 bases, J lost 4 bases, and 7 bases stayed unmatched. Germline V gene sequence: CDR1 SGHRS, CDR2 YFSETQ. The CDR3 consists of 14 residues. The CDR3 region is CASSSIDRVYEQYF. CDR3 sequence (DNA): TGCGCCAGCAGCTCAATCGACAGGGTGTACGAGCAGTACTTC.